This T cell receptor (beta chain) was recovered during a study of T cells in women clearing cervical HPV infection. Worth noting for this clone: Its target is unknown. The read gets to within 3 residues of the CDR3 end, and the germline J gene fills in the rest.

Clones were sequenced by immunoSEQ multiplex PCR, and TCRdb holds only the in-frame ones, with some missing. Reported are roughly 14,000 clones; the ten largest clones contain less than 10%. Findings and caveats of the study: TRBV6-7 abundance was lower in cases than controls (0.11% versus 0.16%).

J was trimmed by 0 bases and V by 2 bases; bases with no gene match: 6. The CDR3 is made up of 16 amino acids. Per the germline V gene, CDR1 is SNHLY and CDR2 is FYNNEI. The source is a woman between 18 and 75 years old with a cervical HPV16 infection that either progressed to CIN3+ or cleared (not recorded which). The sequencing input was blood buffy coat. The rearrangement joins TRBV2 to TRBJ1-2; 7 bases match TRBD1. The CDR3 loop reads CASSEYRQGANYGYTF. CDR3 DNA (partial): TGTGCCAGCAGTGAATACCGACAGGGAGCTAACTATGGC.